The clone carrying this T cell receptor (beta chain) was observed a single time. Antigen specificity is unknown. Noted treatment: oral pan-JAK inhibitor, 5-10 mg twice daily. The researchers isolated CD4+ and CD8+ T cells from PBMCs by sorting. These data belong to a study of CD8+ T cells in alopecia areata. The overall study: Dosing spanned 6 to 18 months on tofacitinib, then 6 months off drug. The percentage of affected scalp area served as the score of severity for treated patients. Study-wide points: Many expanded lesional clones remained in scalp and blood on tofacitinib.

Following extraction, RNA underwent reverse transcription to cDNA, which served as the sequencing template. The assay was immunoSEQ multiplex PCR, and TCRdb's table has in-frame clones only and misses some. The table records about 64,000 clones, around 46% of them present only once. Germline V gives CDR1 GTSNPN, CDR2 SVGIG (reference sequence). This CDR3 has 13 amino acids. V lost 2 bases and J 5 bases, leaving 13 bases between the germline ends. The TCR was taken from a human donor with alopecia areata. The sample here was CD8+ T cells sorted from blood, taken at approximately week 37, from a patient treated with tofacitinib. The chain is built from TRBV30 and TRBJ2-7, with D perhaps matching TRBD1 (6 bases). This chain's CDR3 is CAWSTGFGDEQYF. The CDR3 DNA is TGTGCCTGGAGTACAGGGTTTGGGGACGAGCAGTACTTC.